This T cell receptor (beta chain) was sequenced in a study of hypomethylating agent response in myelodysplastic syndrome. Study-wide background: The mean patient age was approximately 67 +/- 5.9 years, and diploid cytogenetics predominated.

Concerning this clone itself: Its specificity is not known.

How the authors handled the data: VDJdb flagged roughly 1.6% of 170,000 or so unique clonotypes as previously reported viral-epitope-specific. Sequenced by immunoSEQ multiplex PCR; TCRdb stores in-frame clones only, minus some. V and J calls and clone size are those listed in that table; D and trimming were worked out from the DNA. The sample comprises roughly 5,000 clones, 82% of which are singletons, and about 25% rests with the top ten. Study-level points and caveats: Lack of age-matching between healthy donors and MDS patients could bias comparison.

The sample consisted of bone marrow, taken before or after starting hypomethylating agent treatment for myelodysplastic syndrome (not recorded which). The origin of this receptor is a human donor with myelodysplastic syndrome.

CDR3 nucleotides: TGTGCCAGCAGAGGACTAGCGGGGGGGTATTACAATGAGCAGTTCTTC. It translates to CASRGLAGGYYNEQFF. The chain uses TRBV11-1 and TRBJ2-1; 15 bases map to TRBD2. The trim removed 6 bases at V and 4 bases at J, leaving 4 bases unmatched. The V gene's germline CDR1 is SGHAT and CDR2 FQDESV (reference sequence). The CDR3 covers 16 residues.